A selection of T cell receptor beta chains follows, all from one sample in a study of B cell selection in AIRE deficiency. Some clones are missing from TCRdb's copy, which holds only in-frame ones; the method was immunoSEQ multiplex PCR. The profile shows tens of thousands of clones, around 97% of them singletons. The sequencing sample was made of conventional CD4+ T cells sorted from PBMCs. The receptors come from a human donor with AIRE deficiency. Each CDR3 is given with its conserved first and last residue. A D gene is named only where the DNA matches it firmly. Only some rows state a clone size, as once, few, many or a class for expanded clones.

D gene,V gene,J gene,clone size,CDR3 DNA,CDR3 protein
-,TRBV12-5,TRBJ2-1,-,TGTGCTAGTGGTTTGCGGGGGTCGTCTATGTATGAGCAGTTCTTC,CASGLRGSSMYEQFF
-,TRBV7-2,TRBJ2-5,-,TGTGCCAGCAGCGTGTCCTTACTGCCCGCTGTAGAGACCCAGTACTTC,CASSVSLLPAVETQYF
TRBD2,TRBV2,TRBJ2-3,-,TGTGCCAGCACCAGGGGGGGACTAGCCTATGATACGCAGTATTTT,CASTRGGLAYDTQYF
-,TRBV5-5,TRBJ2-7,-,TGTGCCAGCAGCTTGGAATTGCCGGTAACCTACGAGCAGTACTTC,CASSLELPVTYEQYF
TRBD1,TRBV28,TRBJ1-3,-,TGTGCCAGCAGTTCACCCTCGCAGGGGGCCGGGGGAAACACCATATATTTT,CASSSPSQGAGGNTIYF
-,TRBV29-1,TRBJ1-6,-,TGCAGCGCTAAAGGCAGCGGGAATTCACCCCTCCACTTT,CSAKGSGNSPLHF
TRBD2,TRBV11-2,TRBJ2-1,-,TGTGCCAGCAGCTTAGGACTAGCGGGAGAGGCCTACAATGAGCAGTTCTTC,CASSLGLAGEAYNEQFF
TRBD1,TRBV11-3,TRBJ2-5,-,TGTGCCAGCAGCTTAGCAGGGGGTGGGGAGACCCAGTACTTC,CASSLAGGGETQYF
TRBD1,TRBV10-3,TRBJ2-1,-,TGTGCCATCAGCGAGGACAGGGTGATAGCTGAGCAGTTCTTC,CAISEDRVIAEQFF
-,TRBV4-3,TRBJ1-3,-,TGCGCCAGCAGCCGTGCGGGGAACTCTGGAAACACCATATATTTT,CASSRAGNSGNTIYF
TRBD2,TRBV25-1,TRBJ2-3,-,TGTGCCAGCAGTGAACTAGCGGGAGTGTGGGATACGCAGTATTTT,CASSELAGVWDTQYF
-,TRBV4-3,TRBJ1-6,-,TGCGCCAGCAGCCAAGATCCAGGGGTTAATTCACCCCTCCACTTT,CASSQDPGVNSPLHF
-,TRBV7-9,TRBJ1-2,-,TGTGCCAGCACCAAAAACTATGGCTACACCTTC,CASTKNYGYTF
TRBD2,TRBV28,TRBJ2-7,-,TGTGCCAGCAGTACAAGACTAGCGGGACGCCGCTCCGAGTACTTC,CASSTRLAGRRSEYF
-,TRBV6-5,TRBJ2-7,-,TGTGCCAGCAGCCACGACTCGGGCTACGAGCAGTACTTC,CASSHDSGYEQYF
-,TRBV9,TRBJ2-1,-,TGTGCCAGCAGCGTAGAGGGGTCGGCAGACCACAATGAGCAGTTCTTC,CASSVEGSADHNEQFF
-,TRBV4-1,TRBJ1-3,-,TGCGCCAGCAGCCAAGTCATGGCAGCTGGAAACACCATATATTTT,CASSQVMAAGNTIYF
-,TRBV6-5,TRBJ2-5,-,TGTGCCAGCAGTTACTCGATAGAAGAGACCCAGTACTTC,CASSYSIEETQYF
-,TRBV5-6,TRBJ1-5,once,TGTGCCAGCAGCTTGTTAGGGATTAGCAATCAGCCCCAGCATTTT,CASSLLGISNQPQHF
-,TRBV9,TRBJ2-1,-,TGTGCCAGCAGCGCCGGGACCCTGGATAGGAATGAGCAGTTCTTC,CASSAGTLDRNEQFF
TRBD1,TRBV7-9,TRBJ2-7,-,TGTGCCAGCAGCCTGACAGGGGTTCAATCCCCCCGCTACTACGAGCAGTACTTC,CASSLTGVQSPRYYEQYF
-,TRBV30,TRBJ2-7,-,TGTGCCTGGACCCACCCGGGAGCAAGGTCCTACGAGCAGTACTTC,CAWTHPGARSYEQYF
TRBD1,TRBV11-3,TRBJ2-1,-,TGTGCCAGCAGCTTGGGACAGGGAGACTACAATGAGCAGTTCTTC,CASSLGQGDYNEQFF
TRBD2,TRBV11-2,TRBJ2-7,-,TGTGCCAGCAGCTTAGGGGACTATTACGAGCAGTACTTC,CASSLGDYYEQYF
-,TRBV4-1,TRBJ1-1,once,TGCGCCAGCAGTCGGGAGGGTGTATTAGCGAACACTGAAGCTTTCTTT,CASSREGVLANTEAFF
-,TRBV7-3,TRBJ1-3,-,TGTGCCAGCAGCTTAGGTGGAAACAGGATCCTAGCGAGAAACACCATATATTTT,CASSLGGNRILARNTIYF
-,TRBV18,TRBJ2-2,once,TGTGCCAGCTCGGACAGCGCGAACACCGGGGAGCTGTTTTTT,CASSDSANTGELFF